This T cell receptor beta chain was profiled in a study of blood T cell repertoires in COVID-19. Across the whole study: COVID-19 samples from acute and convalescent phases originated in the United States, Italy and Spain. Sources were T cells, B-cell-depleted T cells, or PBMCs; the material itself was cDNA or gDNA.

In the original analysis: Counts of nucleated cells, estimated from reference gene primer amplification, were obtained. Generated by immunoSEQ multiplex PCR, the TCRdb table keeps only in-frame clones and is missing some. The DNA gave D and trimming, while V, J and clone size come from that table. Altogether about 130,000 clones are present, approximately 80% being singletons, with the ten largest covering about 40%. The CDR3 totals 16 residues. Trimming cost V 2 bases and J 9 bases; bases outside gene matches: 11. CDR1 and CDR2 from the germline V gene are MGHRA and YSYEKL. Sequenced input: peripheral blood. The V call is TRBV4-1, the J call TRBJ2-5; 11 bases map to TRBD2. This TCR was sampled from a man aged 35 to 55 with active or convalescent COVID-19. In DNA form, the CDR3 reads TGCGCCAGCAGCCAACCGGGACTAGCGGCCCAAGGGGCCCAGTACTTC. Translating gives CASSQPGLAAQGAQYF.